Listed here are 9 T cell receptor beta chains from one sample, sequenced in a study of T cell changes during pregnancy in multiple sclerosis. Clones were sequenced by immunoSEQ multiplex PCR, and TCRdb holds only the in-frame ones, with some missing. There are roughly 68,000 clones in the sample; 92% occur only once, and 1.3% to 1.5% lies in the top ten. Sample: peripheral blood, taken in the second trimester of pregnancy. The receptors here all came from a female donor in good health, enrolled as a control in a pregnancy study.

V gene TRBV9 combines with J gene TRBJ2-2; no reliable D call. This CDR3 comprises 14 residues. Looked up from germline, CDR1 is SGDLS and CDR2 is YYNGEE. V lost 4 bases and J 6 bases, leaving 13 bases between the germline ends. The CDR3 here is CASSSDVEAGELFF. CDR3 DNA: TGTGCCAGCAGCTCTGACGTCGAGGCCGGGGAGCTGTTTTTT.

J is TRBJ1-4 and V is TRBV5-1; D not resolved. The CDR3 is 16 amino acids. V lost 3 bases, J lost 0 bases, and 12 bases lay in between. Germline V lookup: CDR1 SGHRS, CDR2 YFSETQ. The CDR3 DNA sequence: TGCGCCAGCAGCTACAGATCCGTTTCAACTAATGAAAAACTGTTTTTT. Its protein is CASSYRSVSTNEKLFF.

J is TRBJ2-1 and V is TRBV5-5; 7 positions match TRBD2. The CDR3 is 15 residues long. Unmatched junction bases numbered 10, after V lost 7 bases and J lost 3 bases. CDR1 is SGHKS and CDR2 is YYEKEE in the germline V gene (reference sequence). Here the CDR3 reads CASSRASGNYNEQFF. As DNA, the CDR3 is TGTGCCAGCTCCCGGGCTAGCGGAAACTACAATGAGCAGTTCTTC.

V and J are TRBV7-2 and TRBJ2-1; D might be TRBD2 (6 bases). The germline V gene encodes CDR1 SGHTA and CDR2 FQGNSA. The CDR3 runs 13 residues. V was trimmed by 8 bases and J by 7 bases, leaving 15 bases between them. This CDR3 is CASGWLALNEQFF. The CDR3 coding sequence is TGTGCCAGCGGCTGGCTAGCGTTAAATGAGCAGTTCTTC.

The J gene is TRBJ2-6, the V gene TRBV12-5; D is possibly TRBD1 (6 bases). The CDR3 runs to 17 residues. Germline V CDR1 and CDR2: LGHNT, FRNRAP. Between the trimmed V and J ends, which lost 1 base and 2 bases, there was a span of 12 bases. This CDR3 is CASGLDREGAGANVLTF. Here the CDR3 DNA reads TGTGCTAGTGGTTTGGACAGGGAAGGGGCTGGGGCCAACGTCCTGACTTTC.

The genes are TRBV4-2 and TRBJ1-2, with D maybe TRBD1 (5 bases). Germline values: CDR1 LGHNA, CDR2 YNFKEQ. CDR3 size: 15 residues. The germline V and J ends were trimmed by 1 base and 6 bases, with 15 bases remaining between them. For the CDR3, the DNA is TGTGCCAGCAGCCAAGTTGACGCCGGGGGAAATGGCTACACCTTC. Translated: CASSQVDAGGNGYTF.

The chain links TRBV14 to TRBJ1-1; D possibly corresponds to TRBD1 (6 bases). CDR3 length: 13 amino acids. V lost 3 bases and J lost 4, with 9 bases in between. Germline values: CDR1 SGHDN, CDR2 FVKESK. CDR3 DNA sequence: TGTGCCAGCAGCCATAGACAGGTCACTGAAGCTTTCTTT. The encoded protein is CASSHRQVTEAFF.

V usage is TRBV4-1 and J usage is TRBJ2-7; 7 nucleotides align to TRBD1. Per the germline V gene, CDR1 is MGHRA and CDR2 is YSYEKL. Losses at the gene ends were 2 bases for V and 4 bases for J; bases not matched to a gene: 8. CDR3 size: 15 residues. The CDR3 bases are TGCGCCAGCAGCCAACCGGGCGAGGGGGCTTACGAGCAGTACTTC. Protein: CASSQPGEGAYEQYF.

The chain links TRBV7-8 to TRBJ2-2; D is perhaps TRBD1 (6 bases). The V end lost 5 bases, the J end lost 7 bases, and 17 bases lay between the germline ends. CDR1 is SGHVS, CDR2 FQNEAQ, per germline. The CDR3 length is 15 residues. The CDR3 here is CASSHTQGRLGELFF. CDR3 DNA sequence: TGTGCCAGCAGCCACACACAGGGCCGTCTCGGGGAGCTGTTTTTT.